Below, 15 T cell receptor beta chains from the same sample are listed, as sequenced in a study of T cell responses to AZD1222 COVID-19 vaccine. Repertoires were generated with immunoSEQ multiplex PCR, while TCRdb's copy carries only in-frame clones and drops some. The profile shows roughly 120,000 clones, around 94% of them singletons. The input for sequencing was peripheral blood, taken on day 0 of AZD1222 vaccination. The source of these receptors is an adult in good health.

This chain links TRBV18 with TRBJ1-3, with 7 bases that match TRBD1. CDR3 size: 17 residues. Germline assignment: CDR1 KGHSH and CDR2 LQKENI. V lost 1 base and J lost 4; bases outside the gene matches: 10. This CDR3 is CASSPLATGSQGNTIYF. The DNA for the CDR3 is TGTGCCAGCTCACCACTCGCGACAGGGTCGCAAGGAAACACCATATATTTT.

V is TRBV11-3 and J is TRBJ1-1; 11 positions agree with TRBD1. Germline V gene sequence: CDR1 SGHNT, CDR2 YENEEA. The CDR3 extends over 15 amino acids. V shed 4 bases, J shed 3 bases, and the junction held 4 bases outside the gene matches. For the CDR3, the DNA is TGTGCCAGCAGCTCGACGGGACAGGGGGACACTGAAGCTTTCTTT. It codes for CASSSTGQGDTEAFF.

The rearrangement joins TRBV19 to TRBJ1-4; D is undetermined. Germline lookup yields CDR1 LNHDA and CDR2 SQIVND (reference sequence). The CDR3 loop spans 15 amino acids. V lost 5 bases and J lost 0, with 10 bases in between. CDR3 coding DNA: TGTGCCAGTAGTGGATCGGATGCAACTAATGAAAAACTGTTTTTT. Amino acids: CASSGSDATNEKLFF.

This chain links TRBV5-1 with TRBJ2-1; D is ambiguous. This CDR3 comprises 14 residues. V dropped 5 bases and J dropped 2 bases, with 11 bases sitting between them. Per the germline V gene, CDR1 is SGHRS and CDR2 is YFSETQ. CDR3 sequence (DNA): TGCGCCAGCAGTCACCCCACAGCCTACAATGAGCAGTTCTTC. This codes for CASSHPTAYNEQFF.

V and J are TRBV28 and TRBJ1-5; a weak D match, TRBD1 (6 bases). The V and J ends lost 7 bases and 2 bases respectively, with 15 bases between them. Germline V gene data show CDR1 as MDHEN and CDR2 as SYDVKM. The CDR3 covers 15 residues. The CDR3 DNA reads TGTGCCAGCACCGAAACAGGGAAGGGCAATCAGCCCCAGCATTTT. It codes for CASTETGKGNQPQHF.

This rearrangement joins TRBV10-1 to TRBJ2-2; D perhaps matches TRBD2 (5 bases). V shed 10 bases and J shed 1 base, with 13 bases lying between them. Germline-derived CDR1 and CDR2 are WNHNN and SYGVQD (reference sequence). This CDR3 has 14 residues. This CDR3 reads CATTRAGNTGELFF. As DNA, the CDR3 is TGCGCCACCACTCGGGCGGGGAACACCGGGGAGCTGTTTTTT.

V usage is TRBV2 and J usage is TRBJ1-1; a weak D match, TRBD1 (6 bases). V lost 6 bases to trimming and J lost 2 bases, with 16 bases between them. Per the germline V gene, CDR1 is SNHLY and CDR2 is FYNNEI. The CDR3 has 15 residues. CDR3 amino acids: CASRPLTGFNTEAFF. CDR3 bases: TGTGCCAGCAGGCCCCTGACAGGATTTAACACTGAAGCTTTCTTT.

The chain has TRBV28 and TRBJ1-2; 9 bases line up with TRBD1. The V gene's germline CDR1 is MDHEN and CDR2 SYDVKM. The CDR3 consists of 16 residues. V was pared by 5 bases and J by 2 bases, with 9 bases of the junction left unmatched. CDR3 nucleotide sequence: TGTGCCAGCAGTCCCGAGACAGGGGGGAAAAACTATGGCTACACCTTC. As protein: CASSPETGGKNYGYTF.

V is TRBV6-1 and J is TRBJ2-7, with 9 bases that match TRBD2. The CDR3 is 17 amino acids. Looked up from germline, CDR1 is MNHNS and CDR2 is SASEGT. The V segment lost 2 bases and the J segment 4 bases; nucleotides outside the gene matches: 12. The CDR3 DNA follows: TGTGCCAGCAGTGAAATCGGGACGATAGCGGGAGAGTACGAGCAGTACTTC. It translates to CASSEIGTIAGEYEQYF.

The rearrangement joins TRBV11-3 to TRBJ2-3; 7 positions agree with TRBD2. V gave up 4 bases and J gave up 0 bases; unmatched junction bases: 7. There are 16 residues in the CDR3. CDR1 SGHNT and CDR2 YENEEA come from the germline V gene. The CDR3 protein is CASSSTSGTSTDTQYF. CDR3 coding DNA: TGTGCCAGCAGCTCTACAAGCGGGACTAGCACAGATACGCAGTATTTT.

The chain employs TRBV1 and TRBJ1-5. TRBV1 has pseudogene status. The CDR3 is made up of 16 amino acids. The CDR3, as DNA: TGCACCAGCAGCCATTCAGGGCCCCGAGGGAATCAGCCCCAGCATTTT. Its translation: CTSSHSGPRGNQPQHF.

The V call is TRBV5-1, the J call TRBJ1-2; D not resolved. Germline V gene data show CDR1 as SGHRS and CDR2 as YFSETQ. Trimming took off 3 bases at V and 7 bases at J, with 13 bases between the two ends. The CDR3 is made up of 13 amino acids. CDR3 region: CASSWEAGRGYTF. Here the CDR3 DNA reads TGCGCCAGCAGCTGGGAGGCCGGGCGTGGCTACACCTTC.

This sequence joins TRBV6-2 or TRBV6-3 and TRBJ2-3; 8 positions agree with TRBD2. J lost 2 bases, V lost 5 bases, and 3 bases had no gene match. Per the germline V gene, CDR1 is MNHEY and CDR2 is SVGEGT. CDR3 length: 14 amino acids. This chain's CDR3 is CASSSGRATDTQYF. For the CDR3, the DNA is TGTGCCAGCAGTAGCGGGAGAGCCACAGATACGCAGTATTTT.

The chain couples TRBV29-1 to TRBJ2-5, with 13 bases aligning to TRBD2. Germline assignment: CDR1 SQVTM and CDR2 ANQGSEA. With 5 bases clipped from V and 4 bases from J, the junction kept 1 base outside the gene matches. The CDR3 loop spans 13 amino acids. CDR3 amino acids: CSVRLAGGETQYF. In nucleotides, the CDR3 is TGCAGCGTTCGACTAGCGGGAGGAGAGACCCAGTACTTC.

The V call is TRBV12-3 or TRBV12-4, the J call TRBJ1-3; D gene uncertain. V was cut by 5 bases and J by 4 bases, with 6 bases left in between. This CDR3 has 12 amino acids. In DNA form, the CDR3 reads TGTGCCAGCAGTCAGCTCGGAAACACCATATATTTT. This sequence encodes CASSQLGNTIYF.